This TCR beta chain was captured in a study of radiotherapy plus CTLA-4 blockade in lung cancer. Germline-derived CDR1 and CDR2 are SGHTA and FQGTGA. Unmatched junction bases numbered 9, after V lost 5 bases and J lost 6 bases. The CDR3 has 17 amino acids. Here immunoSEQ multiplex PCR was the method, and the copy in TCRdb shows in-frame clones only, minus some. The data contain approximately 100,000 clones, 75% to 85% of them singletons. With respect to this clone: Its matching antigen is unknown.

General study results and limits: Among blood TCR repertoires after radiotherapy plus ipilimumab, tumor-derived clones expanded. Response, reportedly, was best predicted by interferon-beta along with early blood T cell clone dynamics.

The genes are TRBV7-3 and TRBJ2-1, with 14 positions matching TRBD2. The material was peripheral blood, obtained from a patient treated with radiotherapy plus ipilimumab. The receptor's source is a human donor with non-small cell lung cancer who had a partial response to radiotherapy plus ipilimumab. This CDR3 is CASSKGTSGSMGNEQFF. The CDR3 coding sequence is TGTGCCAGCAGCAAGGGGACTAGCGGGAGTATGGGCAATGAGCAGTTCTTC. The whole variable domain, filled in from reference TRBV7-3 and TRBJ2-1, reads GAGVSQTPSNKVTEKGKYVELRCDPISGHTALYWYRQSLGQGPEFLIYFQGTGAADDSGLPNDRFFAVRPEGSVSTLKIQRTERGDSAVYLCASSKGTSGSMGNEQFFGPGTRLTVL.